Presented here are 30 T cell receptor beta chains from one specimen sequenced in a study of cytomegalovirus exposure and HLA in healthy donors. Libraries were prepared by immunoSEQ multiplex PCR; TCRdb keeps only in-frame clonotypes and omits some of them. The sample consists of roughly 56,000 clones, 90% to 95% of them appearing once. Sequencing was performed on PBMCs. Receptor source: a woman aged 25-40 years in good health and CMV-seronegative.

The J gene is TRBJ2-7, the V gene TRBV6-1, with D possibly TRBD1 on 6 matching bases. The CDR3 runs 14 residues. Trimming removed 5 bases at V and 8 bases at J, with 19 bases between. Germline CDR1 MNHNS, CDR2 SASEGT. The chain's CDR3 is CASSKGDTLNKQYF. The CDR3 DNA sequence: TGTGCCAGCAGTAAGGGGGACACCCTCAACAAGCAGTACTTC.

The J gene is TRBJ1-1, the V gene TRBV5-4, with TRBD1 matching over 9 bases. The J segment lost 4 bases and the V segment lost 3 bases, leaving 7 bases of the junction unmatched. The germline gives CDR1 SGHNT, CDR2 YYREEE (reference sequence). The CDR3 consists of 15 residues. The CDR3 is CASSSAGQGSTEAFF. As DNA, the CDR3 is TGTGCCAGCAGCTCGGCGGGACAGGGATCCACTGAAGCTTTCTTT. Based on the CDR3 plus reference TRBV5-4 and TRBJ1-1, the full variable domain is ETGVTQSPTHLIKTRGQQVTLRCSSQSGHNTVSWYQQALGQGPQFIFQYYREEENGRGNFPPRFSGLQFPNYSSELNVNALELDDSALYLCASSSAGQGSTEAFFGQGTRLTVV.

This clone was observed a single time. The chain uses TRBV6-4 and TRBJ2-7; a possible D gene is TRBD1 (6 bases). The V gene lost 8 bases and the J gene lost 4 bases, with 21 bases spanning the gap. The CDR3 totals 15 residues. CDR1 is MRHNA and CDR2 is SNTAGT in the germline V gene. CDR3 DNA sequence: TGTGCCAGCTTTCCCAGGGGAAGGAAAAATTACGAGCAGTACTTC. Amino acid sequence: CASFPRGRKNYEQYF.

V usage is TRBV28 and J usage is TRBJ1-1; D is undetermined. Germline CDR1 MDHEN, CDR2 SYDVKM. V was shortened by 3 bases and J by 0 bases, with 14 bases between the two germline ends. The CDR3 covers 16 residues. Here the CDR3 DNA reads TGTGCCAGCAGTTTTTCTTCGGGGAAGATGAACACTGAAGCTTTCTTT. The encoded protein is CASSFSSGKMNTEAFF.

The rearrangement joins TRBV19 to TRBJ2-7; possibly TRBD1 for D (6 bases). The germline V gene has CDR1 LNHDA and CDR2 SQIVND (reference sequence). The CDR3 sequence is 12 residues long. CDR3 sequence (DNA): TGTGCGCTTCGACAGGCTTACTACGAGCAGTACTTC. This translates into CALRQAYYEQYF.

This chain uses TRBV19 with TRBJ1-1; D remains ambiguous. V was cut by 5 bases and J by 2 bases, with 21 bases left in between. The germline V gene encodes CDR1 LNHDA and CDR2 SQIVND (reference sequence). CDR3 size: 17 residues. CDR3 DNA sequence: TGTGCCAGTAGTTCCACAGAACTTGAACCAAGAAACACTGAAGCTTTCTTT. As protein: CASSSTELEPRNTEAFF. The variable domain in full, with the rest retrieved from reference TRBV19 and TRBJ1-1, is DGGITQSPKYLFRKEGQNVTLSCEQNLNHDAMYWYRQDPGQGLRLIYYSQIVNDFQKGDIAEGYSVSREKKESFPLTVTSAQKNPTAFYLCASSSTELEPRNTEAFFGQGTRLTVV.

CDR3 nucleotide sequence: TGTGCCAGCAGCCCCGGGGGAGACAGGGGGACTGAAGCTTTCTTT. This sequence encodes CASSPGGDRGTEAFF. V gene TRBV7-9 combines with J gene TRBJ1-1, with TRBD1 identical over 9 bases. This CDR3 has 15 amino acids. Trimming took 5 bases from V and 5 from J; bases not matched to a gene: 9. Germline lookup yields CDR1 SEHNR and CDR2 FQNEAQ (reference sequence).

The V and J genes are TRBV19 and TRBJ1-1, with 7 bases matching TRBD1. This CDR3 is built from 17 residues. V shed 6 bases and J 3 bases; nucleotides not matched to a gene: 16. Germline CDR1 is LNHDA and CDR2 is SQIVND (reference sequence). CDR3 protein: CASSTQGVVLTDTEAFF. The CDR3 DNA reads as TGTGCCAGTAGCACTCAGGGGGTGGTGTTGACGGACACTGAAGCTTTCTTT.

The chain combines TRBV28 with TRBJ2-2, with 10 bases identical to TRBD2. Germline assignment: CDR1 MDHEN and CDR2 SYDVKM. The junction had 9 bases not matched to a gene; V was cut back by 5 bases and J by 6 bases. CDR3 length equals 16 residues. The CDR3 bases are TGTGCCAGCAGTGTCCCTAGCGGGAGATATGCCGGGGAGCTGTTTTTT. It yields the protein CASSVPSGRYAGELFF.

The genes are TRBV6-5 and TRBJ2-3, with 11 bases fitting TRBD2. Unmatched junction bases numbered 1, after V lost 6 bases and J lost 5 bases. CDR3 length: 13 amino acids. The V gene's germline CDR1 is MNHEY and CDR2 SVGAGI. The chain's CDR3 is CASSGTSGDTQYF. The CDR3 DNA is TGTGCCAGCAGCGGGACTAGCGGAGATACGCAGTATTTT.

The rearrangement links TRBV30 to TRBJ1-3; a possible D gene is TRBD1 (6 bases). Germline V gives CDR1 GTSNPN, CDR2 SVGIG (reference sequence). The length of the CDR3 is 14 residues. Trimming stripped 4 bases from V and 1 base from J, with 11 bases between. The CDR3 loop reads CAWNPGTSGNTIYF. The CDR3 DNA sequence: TGTGCCTGGAACCCCGGGACATCTGGAAACACCATATATTTT.

The rearrangement uses TRBV19 and TRBJ2-2, with D perhaps TRBD1 (6 bases). CDR3 length: 15 amino acids. Germline values: CDR1 LNHDA, CDR2 SQIVND (reference sequence). Trimming stripped 9 bases from V and 1 base from J, with 15 bases between. CDR3 in amino acids: CASRGGHLNTGELFF. The CDR3 nucleotides are TGTGCCAGCCGAGGGGGACACCTGAACACCGGGGAGCTGTTTTTT.

V gene TRBV7-6 combines with J gene TRBJ2-3; TRBD2 agrees at 11 bases. The CDR3 has 15 amino acids. The junction had 2 bases not matched to a gene; V was cut back by 1 base and J by 5 bases. Germline CDR1 reads SGHVS; CDR2 reads FNYEAQ. The CDR3, as DNA: TGTGCCAGCAGCTTAGGCCTAGCGGGAGGAGATACGCAGTATTTT. Protein sequence: CASSLGLAGGDTQYF.

The chain has TRBV1 and TRBJ1-1; TRBD1 was called by the table and not checked on the DNA. TRBV1 is a pseudogene segment. The CDR3 contains 17 residues. CDR3 protein: CTSSQVVAGGQNTEAFF. The CDR3 coding sequence is TGCACCAGCAGCCAAGTTGTAGCAGGGGGCCAGAACACTGAAGCTTTCTTT.

This clone was seen only once. The chain recombines TRBV11-2 with TRBJ2-3, with 12 bases that match TRBD1. CDR1 and CDR2 from the germline V gene are SGHAT and FQNNGV. The CDR3 consists of 17 residues. V was clipped by 0 bases and J by 2 bases; unmatched bases: 3. CDR3 bases: TGTGCCAGCAGCTTAGACGGGACAGGGGGCCCCACAGATACGCAGTATTTT. Translating gives CASSLDGTGGPTDTQYF. Full variable domain (rest looked up from reference TRBV11-2 and TRBJ2-3): EAGVAQSPRYKIIEKRQSVAFWCNPISGHATLYWYQQILGQGPKLLIQFQNNGVVDDSQLPKDRFSAERLKGVDSTLKIQPAKLEDSAVYLCASSLDGTGGPTDTQYFGPGTRLTVL.

V gene TRBV7-3 combines with J gene TRBJ2-1; no definite D call. Trimming shortened V by 0 bases and J by 0 bases, and 6 bases separated the two germline ends. This CDR3 is 15 amino acids long. Germline V lookup: CDR1 SGHTA, CDR2 FQGTGA. In nucleotides, the CDR3 is TGTGCCAGCAGCTTAACCACGGGCTCCTACAATGAGCAGTTCTTC. Amino acids: CASSLTTGSYNEQFF.

The gene calls are TRBV6-6 and TRBJ1-5; TRBD1 agrees at 7 bases. The CDR3 length is 15 residues. Trimming at V came to 8 bases and at J to 2 bases, leaving 9 bases not matched to a gene. Germline V lookup: CDR1 MNHNY, CDR2 SVGAGI (reference sequence). CDR3 sequence: CASGKEGTGNQPQHF. CDR3 in DNA: TGTGCCAGCGGTAAAGAAGGGACAGGCAATCAGCCCCAGCATTTT.

This clone has only a few counts. Compared with germline, one end of the junction differs, possibly owing to a read error. J is TRBJ2-5 and V is TRBV6-1, with TRBD1 as a possible D gene (6 bases). Germline CDR1 MNHNS, CDR2 SASEGT. The CDR3 extends over 15 amino acids. CDR3 loop: CASREDLGAQETQYF. The CDR3 bases are TGTGCCAGCAGGGAAGATTTGGGGGCCCAAGAGACCCAGTACTTC.

This chain connects TRBV14 to TRBJ2-5; D ambiguous. The germline gives CDR1 SGHDN, CDR2 FVKESK. The CDR3 contains 14 residues. V lost 0 bases to trimming and J lost 4 bases, with 9 bases between them. CDR3 residues: CASSQDVARETQYF. CDR3 coding DNA: TGTGCCAGCAGCCAAGATGTCGCCAGAGAGACCCAGTACTTC. The entire variable domain, with the rest obtained from reference TRBV14 and TRBJ2-5, is as follows: EAGVTQFPSHSVIEKGQTVTLRCDPISGHDNLYWYRRVMGKEIKFLLHFVKESKQDESGMPNNRFLAERTGGTYSTLKVQPAELEDSGVYFCASSQDVARETQYFGPGTRLLVL.

V is TRBV25-1 and J is TRBJ2-3, with 7 bases aligning to TRBD2. Unmatched junction bases numbered 19, after V lost 8 bases and J lost 2 bases. The V gene's germline CDR1 is MGHDK and CDR2 SYGVNS. CDR3 length equals 18 residues. The CDR3 is CASSSPGGFEPYTDTQYF. CDR3 DNA sequence: TGTGCCAGCTCGTCCCCGGGGGGATTTGAGCCGTACACAGATACGCAGTATTTT. Full variable domain (missing parts from reference TRBV25-1 and TRBJ2-3): EADIYQTPRYLVIGTGKKITLECSQTMGHDKMYWYQQDPGMELHLIHYSYGVNSTEKGDLSSESTVSRIRTEHFPLTLESARPSHTSQYLCASSSPGGFEPYTDTQYFGPGTRLTVL.

This chain links TRBV19 with TRBJ2-1, with D unclear. The CDR3 has 15 residues. V was cut by 3 bases and J by 4 bases, with 13 bases left in between. Germline CDR1 is LNHDA and CDR2 is SQIVND (reference sequence). CDR3 in amino acids: CASSILGSSYNEQFF. The DNA for the CDR3 is TGTGCCAGTAGTATTCTGGGTAGCTCGTACAATGAGCAGTTCTTC.

This clone was seen once. Mismatch with germline at one junction end may stem from a read error. The rearrangement joins TRBV6-1 to TRBJ1-1, with a weak D call TRBD1 (5 bases). From germline, CDR1 is MNHNS and CDR2 SASEGT. There are 14 residues in the CDR3. The CDR3 protein is CASRGGGVNAEAFF. The CDR3 nucleotides read TGTGCCAGCAGGGGCGGGGGGGTGAACGCTGAAGCTTTCTTT.

The chain links TRBV28 to TRBJ1-2; D possibly corresponds to TRBD1 (6 bases). The V end lost 5 bases, the J end lost 0 bases, and 10 bases lay between the germline ends. The germline CDR1 and CDR2 sequences are MDHEN and SYDVKM. The CDR3 contains 14 residues. In DNA form, the CDR3 reads TGTGCCAGCAGTCAGACAGGTCCTAACTATGGCTACACCTTC. Protein sequence: CASSQTGPNYGYTF.

The chain uses TRBV18 and TRBJ2-5, with a possible D match to TRBD2 (6 bases). V was clipped by 1 base and J by 3 bases, with 12 bases between them. The CDR3 runs to 15 residues. Germline CDR1 and CDR2: KGHSH and LQKENI. CDR3: CASSPRGVLEETQYF. For the CDR3, the DNA is TGTGCCAGCTCACCACGGGGGGTACTTGAAGAGACCCAGTACTTC.

V and J are TRBV6-1 and TRBJ2-2; D perhaps matches TRBD2 (5 bases). The V gene's germline CDR1 is MNHNS and CDR2 SASEGT. This CDR3 comprises 14 residues. Trimming took 1 base from V and 5 from J, leaving 8 bases between them. In DNA form, the CDR3 reads TGTGCCAGCAGTGAAGAGTCGGGGACCGGGGAGCTGTTTTTT. Translating gives CASSEESGTGELFF.

The chain couples TRBV29-1 to TRBJ1-1; D is uncertain. Germline CDR1 reads SQVTM; CDR2 reads ANQGSEA. CDR3 length equals 14 residues. V was trimmed by 4 bases and J by 2 bases, leaving 14 bases between them. The CDR3 DNA reads TGCAGCGTTGCCCAGGTAGTTTTAAACACTGAAGCTTTCTTT. It codes for CSVAQVVLNTEAFF.

About this clone: One end of the junction fails to match germline, which may point to a read error. This chain uses TRBV5-4 with TRBJ1-2; 9 bases match TRBD1. This CDR3 comprises 16 residues. The germline gives CDR1 SGHNT, CDR2 YYREEE (reference sequence). CDR3 in amino acids: CASSLGGTGINYGCTF. In DNA form, the CDR3 reads TGTGCCAGCAGCTTGGGAGGGACAGGGATTAACTATGGCTGCACCTTC.

This clone was counted between two and nine times. The chain employs TRBV6-1 and TRBJ1-1; D remains ambiguous. Trimming took 4 bases from V and 5 from J, leaving 8 bases between them. CDR1 is MNHNS and CDR2 is SASEGT in the germline V gene. The CDR3 has 12 amino acids. CDR3 DNA: TGTGCCAGCAGTGTTGGGGAGACTGAAGCTTTCTTT. It translates to CASSVGETEAFF.

V usage is TRBV5-1 and J usage is TRBJ1-2, with D perhaps matching TRBD1 (6 bases). The CDR3 has 14 amino acids. CDR1 is SGHRS and CDR2 is YFSETQ in the germline V gene. The V and J ends lost 0 bases and 4 bases respectively, with 10 bases between them. The CDR3 DNA is TGCGCCAGCAGCTTGGAGGGGGAAGTCTATGGCTACACCTTC. Protein: CASSLEGEVYGYTF.

This clone occurred once. V and J are TRBV9 and TRBJ2-7; 13 nucleotides line up with TRBD2. Germline values: CDR1 SGDLS, CDR2 YYNGEE. Germline trimming cut 3 bases from V and 2 bases from J; bases unmatched to any gene: 5. This CDR3 region has 16 residues. CDR3 in amino acids: CASSEGTSGMAYEQYF. DNA for the CDR3: TGTGCCAGCAGCGAGGGGACTAGCGGGATGGCCTACGAGCAGTACTTC.